The 21 T cell receptor beta chains listed next were all sequenced from one sample in a study of T cells after yellow fever vaccination. One entry per CDR3 protein results from TCRdb running MiXCR on the 5' RACE reads. The table records a few hundred thousand distinct CDR3 sequences, 9.5% to 15% of them present only once. Here the sequenced sample was CD4+ T cells sorted from PBMCs, taken 15 days after the yellow fever booster vaccination. The origin of the receptors is a man between 18 and 35 years old who received the YFV17D yellow fever vaccine.

The chain recombines TRBV28 with TRBJ2-5; 7 bases align to TRBD2. J lost 2 bases, V lost 6 bases, and 6 bases had no gene match. The germline V gene encodes CDR1 MDHEN and CDR2 SYDVKM. CDR3 size: 14 residues. The chain's CDR3 is CASRLGGKQETQYF. DNA of the CDR3: TGTGCCAGCAGACTCGGGGGGAAACAAGAGACCCAGTACTTC.

This clonotype showed up just a few times. The chain couples TRBV7-8 to TRBJ2-3, with TRBD2 matching over 10 bases. This CDR3 spans 18 amino acids. V lost 3 bases to trimming and J lost 4 bases; unmatched junction nucleotides: 13. Germline loops: CDR1 SGHVS, CDR2 FQNEAQ. CDR3 in DNA: TGTGCCAGCAGCTTGACGGTAGAGCGGGGGGGCCGTGCAGATACGCAGTATTTT. Translating gives CASSLTVERGGRADTQYF.

On this clonotype itself: Since a much larger clone is just one base distant, this may be a read error. The V gene is TRBV29-1, the J gene TRBJ1-2; TRBD1 might be the D (5 bases). Germline V gene data show CDR1 as SQVTM and CDR2 as ANQGSEA. The CDR3 extends over 13 amino acids. The CDR3 DNA reads as TGCAGCGTTGCTCCCGGGGGAATATATGGCAACACCTTC. It codes for CSVAPGGIYGNTF.

The chain links TRBV7-7 to TRBJ2-3, with 8 bases that match TRBD2. With 1 base clipped from V and 4 bases from J, the junction kept 4 bases outside the gene matches. This CDR3 has 15 amino acids. Looked up from germline, CDR1 is SSHAT and CDR2 is FNYEAQ (reference sequence). DNA of the CDR3: TGTGCCAGCAGCTTAGGCGGGGGGCCTTCAGATACGCAGTATTTT. It codes for CASSLGGGPSDTQYF.

This chain connects TRBV10-3 to TRBJ1-2; D may be TRBD1 (6 bases). This CDR3 contains 10 residues. V was cut by 10 bases and J by 5 bases, with 8 bases left in between. CDR1 ENHRY and CDR2 SYGVKD come from the germline V gene. This CDR3 reads CATGDYGYTF. The CDR3 coding sequence is TGTGCCACAGGGGATTATGGCTACACCTTC.

This clonotype was recorded many times. The gene calls are TRBV5-1 and TRBJ2-2; tentatively, D is TRBD2 (6 bases). Germline CDR1 SGHRS, CDR2 YFSETQ. The CDR3 extends over 14 amino acids. Trimming took 7 bases from V and 6 from J, leaving 16 bases between them. CDR3 loop: CASSRVGGAGELFF. CDR3 DNA sequence: TGCGCCAGCTCCCGGGTCGGAGGGGCCGGGGAGCTGTTTTTT.

This clonotype was seen a few times. V and J are TRBV7-9 and TRBJ2-5; 8 positions match TRBD1. Trimming cost V 5 bases and J 4 bases; bases outside gene matches: 9. CDR1 SEHNR and CDR2 FQNEAQ come from the germline V gene (reference sequence). The CDR3 covers 15 residues. CDR3 DNA: TGTGCCAGCAGCCAAACCTCAGGGGGCACAGAGACCCAGTACTTC. It codes for CASSQTSGGTETQYF.

This clonotype showed up many times. The chain employs TRBV5-1 and TRBJ2-6; unclear D gene. CDR1 and CDR2 from the germline V gene are SGHRS and YFSETQ. With 4 bases removed from V and 0 bases from J, the gap between germline ends came to 8 bases. This CDR3 has 15 amino acids. CDR3 DNA sequence: TGCGCCAGCAGCCCTACAGACTCTGGGGCCAACGTCCTGACTTTC. It encodes CASSPTDSGANVLTF.

The rearrangement links TRBV12-3 or TRBV12-4 to TRBJ2-5; 7 nucleotides line up with TRBD1. This CDR3 has 12 residues. Unmatched junction bases numbered 0, after V lost 8 bases and J lost 0 bases. The chain's CDR3 is CASGTDQETQYF. The DNA for the CDR3 is TGTGCCAGCGGGACAGACCAAGAGACCCAGTACTTC.

In its sample, this clonotype was seen many times. The chain links TRBV29-1 to TRBJ2-5, with TRBD1 matching 7 bases. The CDR3 extends over 14 amino acids. V lost 6 bases to trimming and J lost 2 bases; unmatched junction nucleotides: 9. Germline V gives CDR1 SQVTM, CDR2 ANQGSEA. The CDR3 protein is CSVQQGKSQETQYF. The CDR3 coding sequence is TGCAGCGTACAACAGGGGAAGTCACAAGAGACCCAGTACTTC.

In this sample, this clonotype turned up a few times. The chain is built from TRBV7-3 and TRBJ2-3, with D maybe TRBD1 (6 bases). CDR1 and CDR2 (germline): SGHTA, FQGTGA. The V end lost 2 bases, the J end lost 0 bases, and 15 bases lay between the germline ends. This CDR3 is built from 17 residues. The CDR3 nucleotides are TGTGCCAGCAGCTTAGTGGGACAATCGTTTAGCACAGATACGCAGTATTTT. The encoded protein is CASSLVGQSFSTDTQYF.

The J gene is TRBJ2-7, the V gene TRBV5-6; D unresolved. The V end lost 0 bases, the J end lost 1 base, and 11 bases lay between the germline ends. The length of the CDR3 is 15 residues. CDR1 and CDR2 from the germline V gene are SGHDT and YYEEEE. The CDR3 nucleotides are TGTGCCAGCAGCTTGGAAAAAGGTTATTCCTACGAGCAGTACGTC. Its protein is CASSLEKGYSYEQYV.

This chain connects TRBV28 to TRBJ2-5; D is perhaps TRBD2 (6 bases). Trimming removed 7 bases at V and 5 bases at J, with 11 bases between. Germline-derived CDR1 and CDR2 are MDHEN and SYDVKM. CDR3 size: 12 residues. The CDR3 here is CASITSGETQYF. In DNA form, the CDR3 reads TGTGCCAGCATAACCAGCGGGGAGACCCAGTACTTC.

This sequence joins TRBV7-2 and TRBJ1-1; 7 nucleotides agree with TRBD1. This CDR3 is 16 amino acids long. Germline V lookup: CDR1 SGHTA, CDR2 FQGNSA. V lost 10 bases to trimming and J lost 11 bases; unmatched junction nucleotides: 25. CDR3 loop: CATLAGTAVPLGEAFF. CDR3 bases: TGTGCCACCCTCGCCGGGACAGCCGTACCACTGGGGGAGGCTTTCTTT.

This clonotype has a handful of counts. The rearrangement uses TRBV4-1 and TRBJ2-1, with 12 nucleotides matching TRBD2. Germline V lookup: CDR1 MGHRA, CDR2 YSYEKL. With 1 base clipped from V and 2 bases from J, the junction kept 6 bases outside the gene matches. The length of the CDR3 is 18 residues. The DNA for the CDR3 is TGCGCCAGCAGCCAAGTTTGGCCTAGCGGGGGGGCCTACAATGAGCAGTTCTTC. Its protein is CASSQVWPSGGAYNEQFF.

V is TRBV5-1 and J is TRBJ2-2; D is possibly TRBD1 or TRBD2 (7 bases each). V lost 7 bases to trimming and J lost 9 bases, with 25 bases between them. There are 16 residues in the CDR3. The germline CDR1 and CDR2 sequences are SGHRS and YFSETQ. The CDR3 coding sequence is TGCGCCAGCCACTTCGGGGGGACAGCGAGGCTCCGGGAGCTGTTTTTT. Residues: CASHFGGTARLRELFF.

The V call is TRBV4-3, the J call TRBJ2-7, with D perhaps TRBD1 (6 bases). The length of the CDR3 is 15 residues. Germline assignment: CDR1 LGHNA and CDR2 YSLEER. V dropped 0 bases and J dropped 3 bases, with 12 bases sitting between them. The CDR3 region is CASSQDSQGHYEQYF. As DNA, the CDR3 is TGCGCCAGCAGCCAAGATAGCCAGGGGCACTACGAGCAGTACTTC.

A few counts support this clonotype. The CDR3 loop is CASSSQKGERGGYHEQFF. The DNA of the CDR3 is TGCGCCAGCAGCTCCCAAAAAGGGGAAAGGGGGGGGTACCATGAGCAGTTCTTC. This chain joins TRBV5-1 and TRBJ2-1, with D perhaps TRBD2 (7 bases). The germline CDR1 and CDR2 sequences are SGHRS and YFSETQ. The ends were cut back, 3 bases at V and 8 bases at J, with 27 bases in the middle. The CDR3 is 18 residues long.

This clonotype was picked up many times. This chain joins TRBV20-1 and TRBJ1-1; D not certain. CDR1 DFQATT and CDR2 SNEGSKA come from the germline V gene (reference sequence). CDR3 size: 14 residues. Trimming took off 1 base at V and 1 base at J, with 10 bases between the two ends. CDR3 region: CSARAGSKNTEAFF. The CDR3 nucleotides read TGCAGTGCTAGAGCTGGCTCAAAGAACACTGAAGCTTTCTTT.

The chain has TRBV9 and TRBJ1-3; D call uncertain. V lost 0 bases and J lost 2, with 9 bases in between. Germline V gene sequence: CDR1 SGDLS, CDR2 YYNGEE. The CDR3 has 15 amino acids. The CDR3 protein is CASSVDAVPGNTIYF. For the CDR3, the DNA is TGTGCCAGCAGCGTAGACGCCGTCCCTGGAAACACCATATATTTT. Complete variable domain (other parts from reference TRBV9 and TRBJ1-3): DSGVTQTPKHLITATGQRVTLRCSPRSGDLSVYWYQQSLDQGLQFLIQYYNGEERAKGNILERFSAQQFPDLHSELNLSSLELGDSALYFCASSVDAVPGNTIYFGEGSWLTVV.

The chain combines TRBV7-2 with TRBJ2-1; 12 bases are a match to TRBD2. V shed 5 bases, J shed 4 bases, and the junction held 6 bases outside the gene matches. CDR3 size: 16 residues. Germline V lookup: CDR1 SGHTA, CDR2 FQGNSA. The CDR3 DNA reads TGTGCCAGCAGCCCCTCTAGCGGGGGGGGATACAATGAGCAGTTCTTC. It is translated as CASSPSSGGGYNEQFF.